A single sample is the source of the 27 T cell receptor beta chains below, sequenced in a study of T-cell reconstitution after alpha-beta-depleted transplantation in children. TCRbeta library preparation incorporated unique molecular identifiers. TCRdb processed the PCR reads anew with MiXCR; each CDR3 protein has one entry. The profile shows 780,000 or so distinct CDR3 sequences, under 20% of them singletons. This specimen was PBMCs, mostly from graft donor cells, taken 360 days after TCRalphabeta/CD19-depleted stem cell transplant. These receptors were collected from a male patient under 18 who had a stem cell transplant for acute lymphoblastic leukemia, so the T cells may come from the graft donor.

The chain employs TRBV6-2 or TRBV6-3 and TRBJ2-3; 14 bases are a match to TRBD2. The CDR3 extends over 17 amino acids. CDR1 is MNHEY and CDR2 is SVGEGT in the germline V gene. Losses at the gene ends were 4 bases for V and 7 bases for J; bases not matched to a gene: 10. CDR3 protein: CASSSATSGRARNTQYF. The CDR3 bases are TGTGCCAGCAGTTCGGCGACTAGCGGGAGGGCCAGGAATACGCAGTATTTT.

V usage is TRBV9 and J usage is TRBJ2-3; 8 bases match TRBD2. This CDR3 comprises 15 residues. Germline V lookup: CDR1 SGDLS, CDR2 YYNGEE. The V and J ends lost 2 bases and 2 bases, in that order; junction bases with no gene match: 4. This CDR3 is CASSVGGGATDTQYF. As DNA, the CDR3 is TGTGCCAGCAGCGTCGGGGGGGGAGCCACAGATACGCAGTATTTT.

This clonotype appeared a few times. The rearrangement uses TRBV20-1 and TRBJ2-1; D is unclear. The CDR3 loop spans 13 amino acids. The germline V and J ends were trimmed by 5 bases and 9 bases, with 17 bases remaining between them. CDR1 is DFQATT, CDR2 SNEGSKA, per germline (reference sequence). As DNA, the CDR3 is TGCAGTGCTCGCGGTATAGCTTCGATTGAGCAGTTCTTC. Translation gives CSARGIASIEQFF.

This clonotype turned up a few times. This chain connects TRBV7-2 to TRBJ1-2; 10 bases map to TRBD1. Germline V gene lookup returns CDR1 SGHTA and CDR2 FQGNSA. The CDR3 has 15 amino acids. J gave up 6 bases and V 4 bases, and 8 bases lay outside the gene matches. The CDR3 DNA follows: TGTGCCAGCAGCTCGTTAGCCGGGACAGGGGATGGCTACACCTTC. This gives the protein CASSSLAGTGDGYTF.

This clonotype has a handful of counts. This chain links TRBV29-1 with TRBJ2-7; 13 bases are shared with TRBD2. Trimming took 6 bases from V and 4 from J; bases not matched to a gene: 9. CDR1 and CDR2 (germline): SQVTM, ANQGSEA. The length of the CDR3 is 15 residues. In nucleotides, the CDR3 is TGCAGCGTCTACTCCGGGACTAGCGGGATATACGAGCAGTACTTC. This sequence encodes CSVYSGTSGIYEQYF.

The genes are TRBV20-1 and TRBJ2-1; D is uncertain. V dropped 6 bases and J dropped 0 bases, with 15 bases sitting between them. In germline, CDR1 is DFQATT, CDR2 SNEGSKA (reference sequence). The CDR3 has 15 residues. CDR3 sequence reads: CSALLGSSSYNEQFF. The CDR3 DNA sequence: TGCAGTGCGCTTCTAGGGTCCAGCTCCTACAATGAGCAGTTCTTC.

V usage is TRBV20-1 and J usage is TRBJ2-3; possibly TRBD1 for D (6 bases). CDR1 DFQATT and CDR2 SNEGSKA come from the germline V gene (reference sequence). The CDR3 extends over 14 amino acids. V gave up 3 bases and J gave up 2 bases, with 12 bases separating them. This CDR3 is CSARRQGNTDTQYF. The CDR3 DNA is TGCAGTGCTAGGAGGCAGGGGAACACAGATACGCAGTATTTT.

This clonotype was observed a single time. This chain connects TRBV7-9 to TRBJ2-1; 7 bases are shared with TRBD2. In germline, CDR1 is SEHNR, CDR2 FQNEAQ (reference sequence). V lost 7 bases to trimming and J lost 2 bases; unmatched junction nucleotides: 14. The CDR3 spans 17 residues. The CDR3 DNA sequence: TGTGCCAGCACCCCCAACTGGCTAGCGGATACCTACAATGAGCAGTTCTTC. The encoded protein is CASTPNWLADTYNEQFF.

The chain has TRBV6-1 and TRBJ2-1; 10 nucleotides align to TRBD2. After removal of 7 bases from V and 9 bases from J, the junction contained 9 bases not matched to a gene. This CDR3 is built from 14 residues. Germline CDR1 reads MNHNS; CDR2 reads SASEGT. CDR3 nucleotide sequence: TGTGCCAGCAATCCGGGACTAGCGTTCGGTGAGCAGTTCTTC. Encoded protein: CASNPGLAFGEQFF.

This clonotype has a count of ten or more. The chain is built from TRBV29-1 and TRBJ2-7; weak D call: TRBD1 (5 bases). CDR3 size: 13 residues. Germline CDR1 is SQVTM and CDR2 is ANQGSEA. The ends were cut back, 5 bases at V and 0 bases at J, with 11 bases in the middle. CDR3 nucleotide sequence: TGCAGCGTTTTACGACAGAACTCCTACGAGCAGTACTTC. Translated, it gives CSVLRQNSYEQYF.

The chain uses TRBV5-1 and TRBJ1-5; 8 bases align to TRBD1. This CDR3 comprises 20 residues. The germline V gene encodes CDR1 SGHRS and CDR2 YFSETQ. Trimming cost V 1 base and J 0 bases; bases outside gene matches: 15. CDR3 sequence (DNA): TGCGCCAGCAGCTTGATGCCCAGGGGGCTTAGTTTAGCTAGCAATCAGCCCCAGCATTTT. Encoded protein: CASSLMPRGLSLASNQPQHF.

This clonotype was counted many times. The rearrangement links TRBV7-6 to TRBJ2-1, with 12 bases identical to TRBD2. The CDR3 has 16 amino acids. CDR1 is SGHVS and CDR2 is FNYEAQ in the germline V gene. With 6 bases clipped from V and 10 bases from J, the junction kept 13 bases outside the gene matches. The CDR3 coding sequence is TGTGCCAGCAGACCTATTCGGACTAGCGGGATCCAGGAGCAGTTCTTC. This translates into CASRPIRTSGIQEQFF.

The chain is built from TRBV10-1 and TRBJ2-1; TRBD2 is a possible D gene (6 bases). Germline loops: CDR1 WNHNN, CDR2 SYGVQD (reference sequence). With 11 bases removed from V and 7 bases from J, the gap between germline ends came to 21 bases. CDR3 length equals 14 residues. This CDR3 is CAGPSDYPRNEQFF. The CDR3 DNA sequence: TGCGCCGGACCATCGGACTACCCTCGGAATGAGCAGTTCTTC.

CDR3 region: CASGGAGAYEQYF. Here the CDR3 DNA reads TGTGCTAGTGGCGGAGCGGGGGCCTACGAGCAGTACTTC. This chain joins TRBV12-5 and TRBJ2-7; 8 bases map to TRBD2. This CDR3 is built from 13 residues. The V and J ends lost 6 bases and 2 bases, in that order; junction bases with no gene match: 3. Looked up from germline, CDR1 is LGHNT and CDR2 is FRNRAP.

The table lists this clonotype with a few counts. This chain connects TRBV7-9 to TRBJ1-1, with TRBD1 identical over 8 bases. This CDR3 is built from 16 residues. J gave up 4 bases and V 5 bases, and 12 bases lay outside the gene matches. Germline CDR1 is SEHNR and CDR2 is FQNEAQ (reference sequence). CDR3 sequence reads: CASSPHIDRGATEAFF. In DNA form, the CDR3 reads TGTGCCAGCAGCCCCCACATTGACAGGGGAGCCACTGAAGCTTTCTTT.

The genes are TRBV29-1 and TRBJ1-3; D not certain. Deletions cut 4 bases from V and 1 base from J, with 8 bases between. This CDR3 comprises 13 residues. CDR1 and CDR2 (germline): SQVTM, ANQGSEA. The CDR3 here is CSVAVDSGNTIYF. As DNA, the CDR3 is TGCAGCGTTGCGGTGGATTCTGGAAACACCATATATTTT.

This clonotype was observed a few times. The rearrangement uses TRBV19 and TRBJ2-1; D not certain. CDR3 length equals 13 residues. Per the germline V gene, CDR1 is LNHDA and CDR2 is SQIVND (reference sequence). V was clipped by 3 bases and J by 10 bases, with 13 bases between them. The CDR3 protein is CASSIFRADEQFF. CDR3 in DNA: TGTGCCAGTAGTATCTTTAGGGCGGACGAGCAGTTCTTC. The full variable domain, completed using reference TRBV19 and TRBJ2-1, is DGGITQSPKYLFRKEGQNVTLSCEQNLNHDAMYWYRQDPGQGLRLIYYSQIVNDFQKGDIAEGYSVSREKKESFPLTVTSAQKNPTAFYLCASSIFRADEQFFGPGTRLTVL.

This clonotype showed up just a few times. In DNA, the CDR3 is TGTGCCAGCCGGCAGTGGGGAGAGACCCAGTACTTC. Protein: CASRQWGETQYF. This chain joins TRBV28 and TRBJ2-5; D is unresolved. The CDR3 has 12 amino acids. The ends were cut back, 8 bases at V and 4 bases at J, with 11 bases in the middle. The germline V gene encodes CDR1 MDHEN and CDR2 SYDVKM.

The sample holds a few counts of this clonotype. The V gene is TRBV5-1, the J gene TRBJ2-7; 7 bases line up with TRBD2. V shed 0 bases and J 3 bases; nucleotides not matched to a gene: 9. Per germline, CDR1 SGHRS and CDR2 YFSETQ. The CDR3 covers 16 residues. The CDR3 region has the DNA TGCGCCAGCAGCTTGGGGGGCGGGAGAAGAAACTACGAGCAGTACTTC. Its translation: CASSLGGGRRNYEQYF. Using reference TRBV5-1 and TRBJ2-7 for the parts outside the CDR3, the full variable domain is KAGVTQTPRYLIKTRGQQVTLSCSPISGHRSVSWYQQTPGQGLQFLFEYFSETQRNKGNFPGRFSGRQFSNSRSEMNVSTLELGDSALYLCASSLGGGRRNYEQYFGPGTRLTVT.

This chain uses TRBV20-1 with TRBJ1-5; D may be TRBD1 (5 bases). The V and J ends lost 6 bases and 2 bases respectively, with 14 bases between them. This CDR3 is built from 14 residues. Germline assignment: CDR1 DFQATT and CDR2 SNEGSKA (reference sequence). As DNA, the CDR3 is TGCAGTGCGGGTCTTAGGGGAGGCAATCAGCCCCAGCATTTT. Amino acid sequence: CSAGLRGGNQPQHF.

This clonotype was counted between two and nine times. The genes are TRBV7-3 and TRBJ2-7, with D possibly matching TRBD2 (5 bases). Germline-derived CDR1 and CDR2 are SGHTA and FQGTGA. V lost 4 bases and J lost 0, with 10 bases in between. The CDR3 covers 14 residues. Here the CDR3 DNA reads TGTGCCAGCAGCTCTTACCGGGACTCCTACGAGCAGTACTTC. This codes for CASSSYRDSYEQYF. The full variable domain, completed using reference TRBV7-3 and TRBJ2-7, is GAGVSQTPSNKVTEKGKYVELRCDPISGHTALYWYRQSLGQGPEFLIYFQGTGAADDSGLPNDRFFAVRPEGSVSTLKIQRTERGDSAVYLCASSSYRDSYEQYFGPGTRLTVT.

This clonotype came up a few times. V and J are TRBV7-7 and TRBJ2-2; TRBD2 aligns across 11 bases. From germline, CDR1 is SSHAT and CDR2 FNYEAQ (reference sequence). V shed 3 bases, J shed 6 bases, and the junction held 3 bases outside the gene matches. This CDR3 contains 15 residues. Written as DNA, the CDR3 is TGTGCCAGCAGCTTTGCTAGCGGGGGGTCCGGGGAGCTGTTTTTT. It is translated as CASSFASGGSGELFF.

This clonotype has only a few counts. The chain uses TRBV12-3 or TRBV12-4 and TRBJ2-1, with 9 bases lining up with TRBD1. The CDR3 covers 20 residues. J was trimmed by 3 bases and V by 5 bases; bases with no gene match: 20. The CDR3 coding sequence is TGTGCCAGCAGTCAAATCATGCCCTCACAGGGGGCGGTTTACTACAATGAGCAGTTCTTC. It codes for CASSQIMPSQGAVYYNEQFF.

This clonotype was counted between two and nine times. The V gene is TRBV4-1, the J gene TRBJ1-1, with D tentatively TRBD1 (5 bases). CDR1 MGHRA and CDR2 YSYEKL come from the germline V gene. This CDR3 comprises 13 residues. The V end was cut by 3 bases, the J end by 4 bases, with 9 bases between. The CDR3, as DNA: TGCGCCAGCAGCCATACCGACAGCACTGAAGCTTTCTTT. Amino acids: CASSHTDSTEAFF.

In this sample, this clonotype turned up a few times. The chain uses TRBV12-3 or TRBV12-4 and TRBJ2-3; 11 nucleotides agree with TRBD2. V was clipped by 5 bases and J by 7 bases; unmatched bases: 8. This CDR3 comprises 15 residues. CDR3 sequence (DNA): TGTGCCAGCAGTGATAGCGGGAGGGCCTGGAATACGCAGTATTTT. Protein: CASSDSGRAWNTQYF.

The chain uses TRBV6-5 and TRBJ2-1, with 8 bases lining up with TRBD1. The length of the CDR3 is 14 residues. Germline V lookup: CDR1 MNHEY, CDR2 SVGAGI. J gave up 8 bases and V 4 bases, and 7 bases lay outside the gene matches. CDR3 in DNA: TGTGCCAGCAGTTTGAGACAGGGGCAACATGAGCAGTTCTTC. It encodes CASSLRQGQHEQFF.

This clonotype was picked up many times. This chain connects TRBV7-6 to TRBJ2-7; 11 bases match TRBD2. The CDR3 has 16 amino acids. CDR1 SGHVS and CDR2 FNYEAQ come from the germline V gene. The V segment lost 2 bases and the J segment 1 base; nucleotides outside the gene matches: 4. The CDR3, as DNA: TGTGCCAGCAGCTTAATGGCTAGCGGGAGGTCCTACGAGCAGTACTTC. This sequence encodes CASSLMASGRSYEQYF.